The 5 T cell receptor beta chains given below trace back to one sample, sequenced in a study of T-cell memory formation after mild COVID-19. A single record per CDR3 protein comes from TCRdb applying MiXCR to the 5' RACE reads. The data hold about 390,000 distinct CDR3 sequences, with around 20% observed a single time. The source material was PBMCs or a T cell subset sorted from them (not recorded which). The receptors stem from an adult woman who had mild COVID-19 (a few samples of this study predate the infection). Cell type and time point are not known.

V gene TRBV27 combines with J gene TRBJ2-5; TRBD2 is a possible D gene (5 bases). Germline lookup yields CDR1 MNHEY and CDR2 SMNVEV (reference sequence). The CDR3 loop spans 15 amino acids. V was cut by 9 bases and J by 4 bases, with 21 bases left in between. The CDR3 is CASKDPGRGGETQYF. CDR3 in DNA: TGTGCCAGTAAAGATCCGGGCCGAGGAGGAGAGACCCAGTACTTC.

This chain connects TRBV29-1 to TRBJ1-1; weak D call: TRBD1 (5 bases). Trimming cost V 6 bases and J 8 bases, with 10 bases left between them. Germline lookup yields CDR1 SQVTM and CDR2 ANQGSEA. The CDR3 loop spans 10 amino acids. In DNA, the CDR3 is TGCAGCGTCAGGGTGAGAGAAGCTTTCTTT. Its protein is CSVRVREAFF. The complete variable domain, with remaining parts taken from reference TRBV29-1 and TRBJ1-1, reads SAVISQKPSRDICQRGTSLTIQCQVDSQVTMMFWYRQQPGQSLTLIATANQGSEATYESGFVIDKFPISRPNLTFSTLTVSNMSPEDSSIYLCSVRVREAFFGQGTRLTVV.

This clonotype appeared a few times. This chain joins TRBV12-3 or TRBV12-4 and TRBJ1-2; unclear D gene. V gave up 7 bases and J gave up 5 bases, with 11 bases separating them. CDR3 length: 12 residues. The CDR3 DNA reads as TGTGCCAGCACCCTGCCTGGTTATGGCTACACCTTC. The encoded protein is CASTLPGYGYTF.

In the case of this clonotype: Lacking the conserved final phenylalanine or tryptophan, this CDR3 likely reflects a read error. The gene calls are TRBV18 and TRBJ2-2, with TRBD2 matching over 9 bases. This CDR3 contains 16 residues. The junction had 3 bases not matched to a gene; V was cut back by 3 bases and J by 1 base. Germline CDR1 and CDR2: KGHSH and LQKENI. CDR3 residues: CASSPRLAENTGELFL. For the CDR3, the DNA is TGTGCCAGCTCACCCCGACTAGCGGAGAACACCGGGGAGCTGTTTTTG.

This clonotype was detected a few times. The rearrangement joins TRBV7-3 to TRBJ2-6; either TRBD1 or TRBD2 may fit D (5 bases each). V dropped 4 bases and J dropped 4 bases, with 11 bases sitting between them. The V gene's germline CDR1 is SGHTA and CDR2 FQGTGA. This CDR3 is 15 amino acids long. The CDR3: CASSSSGAGANVLTF. DNA for the CDR3: TGTGCCAGCAGCTCCTCCGGGGCAGGGGCCAACGTCCTGACTTTC. Full variable domain (remainder filled in from reference TRBV7-3 and TRBJ2-6): GAGVSQTPSNKVTEKGKYVELRCDPISGHTALYWYRQSLGQGPEFLIYFQGTGAADDSGLPNDRFFAVRPEGSVSTLKIQRTERGDSAVYLCASSSSGAGANVLTFGAGSRLTVL.